Each of the 26 T cell receptor beta chains below was sequenced from the same sample in a study of neurological immune-mediated disorders. Each CDR3 protein is one row after TCRdb ran MiXCR on the 5' RACE reads. Of 50,000 to 70,000 distinct CDR3 sequences listed, about 2.5% are singletons. Sequenced input: PBMCs. The receptors were gathered from a man over 45 with multiple sclerosis.

This clonotype has a count of ten or more. The rearrangement joins TRBV5-1 to TRBJ2-7, with 8 bases lining up with TRBD1. The length of the CDR3 is 15 residues. J lost 6 bases, V lost 4 bases, and 12 bases had no gene match. The germline CDR1 and CDR2 sequences are SGHRS and YFSETQ. The CDR3 loop is CASSAPTGVVGEQYF. The CDR3 DNA sequence: TGCGCCAGCAGCGCACCGACAGGGGTCGTCGGCGAGCAGTACTTC.

This clonotype was seen at least ten times. The J gene is TRBJ2-7, the V gene TRBV4-1, with TRBD1 matching 9 bases. From germline, CDR1 is MGHRA and CDR2 YSYEKL. V lost 0 bases to trimming and J lost 6 bases; unmatched junction nucleotides: 12. CDR3 length: 17 residues. CDR3 region: CASSQDSGTGLVGEQYF. CDR3 DNA sequence: TGCGCCAGCAGCCAAGATTCGGGGACAGGGTTAGTCGGCGAGCAGTACTTC.

This clonotype showed up many times. The V call is TRBV27, the J call TRBJ2-4, with 9 bases fitting TRBD1. With 5 bases clipped from V and 7 bases from J, the junction kept 3 bases outside the gene matches. In germline, CDR1 is MNHEY, CDR2 SMNVEV (reference sequence). CDR3 length equals 13 residues. The CDR3 DNA sequence: TGTGCCAGCAGTCAGGGACAGGGCAACATTCAGTACTTC. Its protein product is CASSQGQGNIQYF.

This clonotype showed up many times. V usage is TRBV20-1 and J usage is TRBJ2-1, with 10 bases that match TRBD2. Germline-derived CDR1 and CDR2 are DFQATT and SNEGSKA (reference sequence). J gave up 7 bases and V 0 bases, and 6 bases lay outside the gene matches. CDR3 length: 15 residues. The CDR3 loop is CSAREAAGGWNEQFF. CDR3 coding DNA: TGCAGTGCTAGAGAAGCAGCGGGGGGGTGGAATGAGCAGTTCTTC.

This clonotype was seen ten or more times. V gene TRBV20-1 combines with J gene TRBJ1-3, with TRBD1 matching 7 bases. The CDR3 consists of 15 residues. The J segment lost 1 base and the V segment lost 4 bases, leaving 7 bases of the junction unmatched. CDR1 DFQATT and CDR2 SNEGSKA come from the germline V gene (reference sequence). DNA of the CDR3: TGCAGTGCTACACAAGGGGGCGGGTCTGGAAACACCATATATTTT. It specifies CSATQGGGSGNTIYF.

This clonotype was counted only a few times. The chain employs TRBV3-1 and TRBJ2-7; D call uncertain. Germline CDR1 is LGHDT and CDR2 is YNNKEL (reference sequence). The germline V and J ends were trimmed by 4 bases and 3 bases, with 16 bases remaining between them. This CDR3 is 15 amino acids long. The chain's CDR3 is CASSPEIGRHYEQYF. As DNA, the CDR3 is TGTGCCAGCAGCCCTGAAATTGGCCGGCACTACGAGCAGTACTTC.

This clonotype was picked up many times. This rearrangement joins TRBV29-1 to TRBJ2-2; 8 bases line up with TRBD1. Per the germline V gene, CDR1 is SQVTM and CDR2 is ANQGSEA. The CDR3 length is 14 residues. The J segment lost 1 base and the V segment lost 7 bases, leaving 5 bases of the junction unmatched. This CDR3 reads CSGGTGVNTGELFF. The CDR3 nucleotides are TGCAGCGGGGGGACAGGCGTGAACACCGGGGAGCTGTTTTTT.

This clonotype was counted at least ten times. The rearrangement links TRBV5-1 to TRBJ2-7, with TRBD2 matching 12 bases. V gave up 0 bases and J gave up 2 bases; unmatched junction bases: 6. The germline gives CDR1 SGHRS, CDR2 YFSETQ. This CDR3 has 17 residues. The CDR3 protein is CASSLGPRTSGTYEQYF. The CDR3 nucleotides read TGCGCCAGCAGCTTGGGGCCTAGGACTAGCGGGACCTACGAGCAGTACTTC.

This clonotype was seen repeatedly, ten times or more. The J gene is TRBJ1-2, the V gene TRBV7-2; D possibly corresponds to TRBD1 (5 bases). Trimming pared 0 bases from V and 0 bases from J, leaving 8 bases between. The CDR3 has 15 residues. From germline, CDR1 is SGHTA and CDR2 FQGNSA. The CDR3 DNA follows: TGTGCCAGCAGCTTAGCAAGGGGTACTAACTATGGCTACACCTTC. This gives the protein CASSLARGTNYGYTF.

This clonotype showed up many times. The chain has TRBV20-1 and TRBJ1-5, with D perhaps matching TRBD1 (6 bases). The length of the CDR3 is 14 residues. Trimming pared 5 bases from V and 2 bases from J, leaving 13 bases between. CDR1 and CDR2 (germline): DFQATT, SNEGSKA (reference sequence). The CDR3 coding sequence is TGCAGTGCTGGACAGAGGGGTCGCAATCAGCCCCAGCATTTT. Protein product: CSAGQRGRNQPQHF.

Many counts were recorded for this clonotype. This chain joins TRBV12-3 or TRBV12-4 and TRBJ1-2, with a possible D match to TRBD1 (5 bases). V was pared by 5 bases and J by 4 bases, with 17 bases between. The CDR3 loop spans 15 amino acids. CDR3 DNA sequence: TGTGCCAGCAGTCCGGAGGCCGGTCAGGGCTATGGCTACACCTTC. This codes for CASSPEAGQGYGYTF.

This clonotype was observed at least ten times. This chain connects TRBV7-2 to TRBJ2-3, with 9 bases aligning to TRBD2. CDR3 length: 16 residues. The V segment lost 3 bases and the J segment 3 bases; nucleotides outside the gene matches: 7. Germline V CDR1 and CDR2: SGHTA, FQGNSA. CDR3 nucleotides: TGTGCCAGCAGCTTCCTTAGCGGGGGACGGACAGATACGCAGTATTTT. It is translated as CASSFLSGGRTDTQYF.

Details on this clonotype: Here the CDR3 omits its conserved ending phenylalanine or tryptophan, so a read error is the likely source. The chain combines TRBV10-3 with TRBJ2-3, with 7 bases identical to TRBD2. The CDR3 spans 13 residues. Germline CDR1 reads ENHRY; CDR2 reads SYGVKD. The CDR3 coding sequence is TGTGCCATCAGTGAGCACCGGGGGGATAAGCAGTATCTT. Protein product: CAISEHRGDKQYL.

This clonotype was observed many times. The chain couples TRBV7-9 to TRBJ2-7; D is uncertain. The V gene lost 5 bases and the J gene lost 0 bases, with 8 bases spanning the gap. Germline CDR1 and CDR2: SEHNR and FQNEAQ (reference sequence). The CDR3 contains 13 residues. The CDR3 region is CASSPSPSYEQYF. The CDR3 bases are TGTGCCAGCAGCCCCTCCCCCTCCTACGAGCAGTACTTC.

This clonotype was detected ten times or more. V gene TRBV15 combines with J gene TRBJ2-1; D ambiguous. The V and J ends lost 1 base and 4 bases respectively, with 11 bases between them. This CDR3 is built from 15 residues. The V gene's germline CDR1 is LNHNV and CDR2 YYDKDF (reference sequence). The CDR3 DNA reads TGTGCCACCAGCAGAGGTGTCTCACGGTACAATGAGCAGTTCTTC. Protein sequence: CATSRGVSRYNEQFF.

A note on this clonotype: A much larger clone lies a single base off, so this may be a read error. Here the CDR3 omits its conserved ending phenylalanine or tryptophan, so a read error is the likely source. The rearrangement joins TRBV20-1 to TRBJ1-2; the D gene is possibly TRBD1 (5 bases). The CDR3 contains 13 residues. Germline CDR1 reads DFQATT; CDR2 reads SNEGSKA (reference sequence). V was trimmed by 3 bases and J by 5 bases, leaving 13 bases between them. CDR3: CSARTGTEYGYTC. The CDR3 DNA sequence: TGCAGTGCTAGGACCGGGACGGAGTATGGCTACACCTGC.

There are many counts of this clonotype. This rearrangement joins TRBV4-1 to TRBJ1-5; a weak D match, TRBD1 (6 bases). V was pared by 0 bases and J by 6 bases, with 9 bases between. Germline CDR1 and CDR2: MGHRA and YSYEKL. The CDR3 has 14 residues. CDR3 sequence reads: CASSQEGTTQPQHF. In DNA form, the CDR3 reads TGCGCCAGCAGCCAAGAGGGGACAACTCAGCCCCAGCATTTT.

This clonotype appeared a few times. A much larger clone differs from this one at a single base, so this may be a read error. The rearrangement uses TRBV21-1 and TRBJ2-5; the table calls TRBD1, which could not be checked here. TRBV21-1 is reported as a pseudogene. This CDR3 has 13 amino acids. CDR3 in amino acids: CASSNGQGENQYF. For the CDR3, the DNA is TGTGCCAGCAGCAACGGACAGGGGGAGAACCAGTACTTC.

This clonotype occurred many times. This chain connects TRBV7-2 to TRBJ2-1, with TRBD1 matching 9 bases. Germline CDR1 is SGHTA and CDR2 is FQGNSA. The CDR3 is 16 amino acids. V lost 5 bases to trimming and J lost 7 bases; unmatched junction nucleotides: 12. The CDR3 loop is CASSTLSGQGRNEQFF. In DNA form, the CDR3 reads TGTGCCAGCAGCACCCTGTCAGGACAGGGGAGGAATGAGCAGTTCTTC.

This clonotype was counted ten times or more. V gene TRBV20-1 combines with J gene TRBJ1-2; D call uncertain. CDR3 length: 12 residues. The V gene's germline CDR1 is DFQATT and CDR2 SNEGSKA (reference sequence). V was pared by 2 bases and J by 4 bases, with 8 bases between. The CDR3 DNA reads as TGCAGTGCTAGATCGCGCATCTATGGCTACACCTTC. Its translation is CSARSRIYGYTF.

This clonotype was picked up many times. The gene calls are TRBV7-2 and TRBJ2-5; D ambiguous. Trimming removed 3 bases from V and 2 bases from J, with 7 bases in between. CDR1 SGHTA and CDR2 FQGNSA come from the germline V gene. The CDR3 length is 13 residues. This CDR3 is CASSFLGQETQYF. The DNA of the CDR3 is TGTGCCAGCAGCTTTCTGGGACAAGAGACCCAGTACTTC.

Remarks on this clonotype: One end of the junction is discordant with germline, which a read error may explain. The chain couples TRBV3-1 to TRBJ2-5; D not certain. CDR3 size: 12 residues. Germline loops: CDR1 LGHDT, CDR2 YNNKEL (reference sequence). This CDR3 reads CDSSNLKETQYF. The CDR3 DNA is TGTGACAGCAGCAACCTCAAAGAGACCCAGTACTTC.

This clonotype was found many times. The chain links TRBV21-1 to TRBJ2-5; TRBD1 is the table's D call, not checked against the DNA. TRBV21-1 is a pseudogene locus. The CDR3 covers 16 residues. The CDR3: CASSKRGTGGRETQYF. The CDR3 DNA reads TGTGCCAGCAGCAAACGAGGGACAGGGGGGCGAGAGACCCAGTACTTC.

Ten or more counts support this clonotype. V usage is TRBV5-5 and J usage is TRBJ2-3, with 7 positions matching TRBD1. Germline V CDR1 and CDR2: SGHKS, YYEKEE (reference sequence). After removal of 4 bases from V and 0 bases from J, the junction contained 5 bases not matched to a gene. The CDR3 runs 15 residues. The CDR3 reads CASSRDSTSTDTQYF. CDR3 DNA sequence: TGTGCCAGCAGCAGGGACAGTACTAGCACAGATACGCAGTATTTT.

The chain links TRBV10-3 to TRBJ1-1, with 7 bases identical to TRBD1. Germline V CDR1 and CDR2: ENHRY, SYGVKD. J gave up 1 base and V 5 bases, and 4 bases lay outside the gene matches. The CDR3 consists of 14 residues. The CDR3 here is CAISSTGANTEAFF. The CDR3 region has the DNA TGTGCCATCAGTAGCACAGGGGCGAACACTGAAGCTTTCTTT.

This clonotype was recorded many times. The chain couples TRBV10-1 to TRBJ2-2; no clear D gene. V lost 1 base and J lost 4, with 7 bases in between. Germline V gene data show CDR1 as WNHNN and CDR2 as SYGVQD (reference sequence). This CDR3 contains 14 residues. CDR3 amino acids: CASSEFYSTGELFF. In nucleotides, the CDR3 is TGCGCCAGCAGTGAGTTTTACAGCACCGGGGAGCTGTTTTTT.